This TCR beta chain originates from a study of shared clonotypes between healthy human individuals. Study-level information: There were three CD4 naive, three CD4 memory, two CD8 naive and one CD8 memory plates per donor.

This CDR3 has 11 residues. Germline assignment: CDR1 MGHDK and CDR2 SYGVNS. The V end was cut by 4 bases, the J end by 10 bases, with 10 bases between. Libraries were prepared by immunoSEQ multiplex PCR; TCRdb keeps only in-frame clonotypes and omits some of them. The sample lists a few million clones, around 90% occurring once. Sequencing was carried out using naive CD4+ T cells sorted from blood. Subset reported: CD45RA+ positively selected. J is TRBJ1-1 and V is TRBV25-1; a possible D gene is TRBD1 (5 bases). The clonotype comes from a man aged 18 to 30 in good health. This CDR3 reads CASSARQGAFF. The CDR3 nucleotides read TGTGCCAGCAGTGCAAGGCAGGGAGCTTTCTTT.